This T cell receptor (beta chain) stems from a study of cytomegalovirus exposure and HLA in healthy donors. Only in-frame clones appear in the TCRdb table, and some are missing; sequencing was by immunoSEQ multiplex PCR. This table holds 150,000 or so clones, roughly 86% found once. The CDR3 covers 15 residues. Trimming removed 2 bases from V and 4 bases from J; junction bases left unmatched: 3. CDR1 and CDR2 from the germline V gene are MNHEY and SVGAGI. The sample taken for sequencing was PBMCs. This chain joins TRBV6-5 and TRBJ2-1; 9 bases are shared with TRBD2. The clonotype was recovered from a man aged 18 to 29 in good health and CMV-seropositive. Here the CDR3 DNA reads TGTGCCAGCAGTTACGGGCTAGCGGGGTACAATGAGCAGTTCTTC. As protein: CASSYGLAGYNEQFF.